This T cell receptor (beta chain) derives from a study of human T cells and chemical hapten exposure. Noted time point: patch test 3, about 24 weeks after DPC sensitization. The treatment was: therapeutic diphenylcyclopropenone sensitization with weekly scalp DPC. This clonotype came up a few times. TCRdb called the RACE reads again in MiXCR, with one record for every CDR3 protein. The sample includes about 160,000 distinct CDR3 sequences, roughly a quarter seen only once; the top ten take approximately 2.3%. This clonotype originated in a woman aged 18-29 years with alopecia areata. Some clones in this sample may be carry-over from other donors' samples. The sequenced sample was whole blood, obtained in connection with sensitization to the hapten diphenylcyclopropenone (DPC).

The CDR3 DNA reads as TGTGCCAGCAGTAGCAGGACAGGGGTCGAGGAGCAGTACTTC. Translation gives CASSSRTGVEEQYF. The chain recombines TRBV27 with TRBJ2-7; the match to TRBD1 covers 9 bases. CDR1 and CDR2 (germline): MNHEY, SMNVEV (reference sequence). V shed 5 bases and J 7 bases; nucleotides not matched to a gene: 9. The CDR3 length is 14 residues.